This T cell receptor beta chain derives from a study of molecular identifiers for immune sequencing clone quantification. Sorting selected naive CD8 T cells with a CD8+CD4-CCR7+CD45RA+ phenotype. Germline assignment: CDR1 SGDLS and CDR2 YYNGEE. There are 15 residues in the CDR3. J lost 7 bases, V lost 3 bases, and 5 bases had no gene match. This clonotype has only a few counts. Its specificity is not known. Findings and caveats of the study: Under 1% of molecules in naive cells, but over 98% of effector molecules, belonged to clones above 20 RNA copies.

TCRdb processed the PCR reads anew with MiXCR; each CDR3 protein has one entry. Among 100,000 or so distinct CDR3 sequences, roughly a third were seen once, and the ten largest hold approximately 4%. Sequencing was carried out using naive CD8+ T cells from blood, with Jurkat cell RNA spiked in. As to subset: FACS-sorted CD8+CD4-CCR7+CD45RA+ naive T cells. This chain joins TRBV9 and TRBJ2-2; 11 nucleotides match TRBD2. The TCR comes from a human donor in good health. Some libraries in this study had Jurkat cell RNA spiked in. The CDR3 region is CASSELAGGFGELFF. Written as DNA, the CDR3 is TGTGCCAGCAGCGAATTAGCGGGAGGGTTCGGGGAGCTGTTTTTT.